The clone carrying this TCR beta chain was counted only a few times. What it binds is unknown. The sample belongs to a study of lymphopenia after photon versus proton radiotherapy. The CDR3 length is 14 residues. Per the germline V gene, CDR1 is SGHVS and CDR2 is FQNEAQ. Trimming cost V 2 bases and J 4 bases, with 8 bases left between them. Sequenced by immunoSEQ multiplex PCR; TCRdb stores in-frame clones only, minus some. The sample comprises around 55,000 clones, about 81% of which are singletons, and approximately 2% rests with the top ten. Study observations and caveats: Relative stability marked proton patients; photon patients lost diversity and naive cells. Better survival with proton therapy was suggested as possible, not demonstrated. After lymphocyte nadir, photon-treated repertoires showed oligoclonal expansion, especially CD8+ Temra.

The TCR comes from a man aged 60 to 75 with pancreatic cancer. Sample: peripheral blood, taken from a patient treated with proton-based radiotherapy. The J gene is TRBJ2-2, the V gene TRBV7-8, with D uncertain. The CDR3, as DNA: TGTGCCAGCAGCTTAAATATTTTCACCGGGGAGCTGTTTTTT. It codes for CASSLNIFTGELFF.